These T cell receptor beta chains were read from a single sample in a study of blood T cell repertoires in COVID-19. The assay was immunoSEQ multiplex PCR, and TCRdb's table has in-frame clones only and misses some. Of 130,000 to 150,000 clones in the sample, approximately 83% were seen once. Material: peripheral blood. The receptors derive from a woman between 55 and 75 years old with COVID-19, enrolled during active disease. Each CDR3 is given with its conserved first and last residue. Each record gives: clone size, D gene, V gene, J gene, CDR3 protein, CDR3 DNA. The D gene is left open where the match is weak. Only some rows state a clone size, as once, few, many or a class for expanded clones.

.	TRBD2	TRBV14	TRBJ2-3	CASSQFSSGGPADTQYF	TGTGCCAGCAGCCAATTTTCTAGCGGGGGGCCAGCGGATACGCAGTATTTT
.	.	TRBV7-9	TRBJ1-5	CASSLGGQGSQPQHF	TGTGCCAGCAGCTTAGGTGGTCAGGGGAGTCAGCCCCAGCATTTT
.	.	TRBV2	TRBJ2-3	CASGGGARTDTQYF	TGTGCCAGCGGAGGGGGGGCCCGCACAGATACGCAGTATTTT
.	.	TRBV27	TRBJ2-1	CASSLSRGGYYNEQFF	TGTGCCAGCAGTTTATCACGCGGGGGCTATTACAATGAGCAGTTCTTC
.	TRBD1	TRBV6-6	TRBJ1-5	CASSYQGANNQPQHF	TGTGCCAGCAGTTACCAGGGGGCTAACAATCAGCCCCAGCATTTT
few	.	TRBV14	TRBJ1-5	CASSEGDILHF	TGTGCCAGCAGCGAGGGCGACATTCTACATTTT
once	TRBD1	TRBV3-1/TRBV3-2	TRBJ1-5	CASSPGTGGYQPQHF	TGTGCCAGCAGCCCCGGGACAGGGGGCTATCAGCCCCAGCATTTT
.	TRBD2	TRBV5-4	TRBJ2-5	CASTPTSGGQETQYF	TGTGCCAGCACCCCTACTAGCGGGGGTCAAGAGACCCAGTACTTC
.	TRBD2	TRBV7-2	TRBJ2-2	CASSLFGRASGGGELFF	TGTGCCAGCAGCTTATTCGGCCGGGCTAGCGGGGGTGGGGAGCTGTTTTTT
.	.	TRBV3-1/TRBV3-2	TRBJ2-1	CASSQEVAIGGEQFF	TGTGCCAGCAGCCAAGAAGTGGCCATCGGGGGTGAGCAGTTCTTC
.	TRBD1	TRBV24-1	TRBJ1-2	CATSALDRSYGYTF	TGTGCCACCAGTGCCCTGGACAGGTCCTATGGCTACACCTTC
few	.	TRBV5-8	TRBJ1-5	CASSLRSVVQPQHF	TGTGCCAGCAGCCTGCGGTCCGTGGTCCAGCCCCAGCATTTT
.	.	TRBV29-1	TRBJ2-6	CSVIGKGHSGANVLTF	TGCAGCGTTATTGGTAAGGGACACTCTGGGGCCAACGTCCTGACTTTC
.	TRBD1	TRBV29-1	TRBJ1-4	CSVDGQGKKLFF	TGCAGCGTTGACGGACAGGGAAAAAAACTGTTTTTT
.	TRBD1	TRBV9	TRBJ2-5	CASSGQGIQETQYF	TGTGCCAGCAGCGGACAGGGAATCCAAGAGACCCAGTACTTC
.	TRBD1	TRBV4-3	TRBJ1-1	CASSLTGGGTEAFF	TGCGCCAGCAGCCTGACAGGGGGCGGCACTGAAGCTTTCTTT
.	.	TRBV6-5	TRBJ1-2	CASSYSAGDYGYTF	TGTGCCAGCAGTTACTCGGCGGGAGACTATGGCTACACCTTC